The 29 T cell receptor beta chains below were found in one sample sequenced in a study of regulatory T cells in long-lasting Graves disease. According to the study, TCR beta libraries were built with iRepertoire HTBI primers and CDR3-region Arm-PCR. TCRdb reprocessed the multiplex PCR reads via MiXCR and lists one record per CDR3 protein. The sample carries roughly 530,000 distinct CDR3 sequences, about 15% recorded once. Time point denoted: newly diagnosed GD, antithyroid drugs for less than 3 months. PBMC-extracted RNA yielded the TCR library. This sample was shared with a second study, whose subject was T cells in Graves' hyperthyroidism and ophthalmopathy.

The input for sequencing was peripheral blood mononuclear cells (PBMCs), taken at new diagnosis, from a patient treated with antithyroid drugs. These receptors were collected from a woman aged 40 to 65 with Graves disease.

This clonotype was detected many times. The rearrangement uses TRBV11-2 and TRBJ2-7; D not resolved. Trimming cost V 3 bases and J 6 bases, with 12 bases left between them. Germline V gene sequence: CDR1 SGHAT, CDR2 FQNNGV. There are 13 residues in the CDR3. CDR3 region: CASSLAFTGEQYF. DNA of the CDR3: TGTGCCAGCAGCTTGGCTTTTACGGGCGAGCAGTACTTC.

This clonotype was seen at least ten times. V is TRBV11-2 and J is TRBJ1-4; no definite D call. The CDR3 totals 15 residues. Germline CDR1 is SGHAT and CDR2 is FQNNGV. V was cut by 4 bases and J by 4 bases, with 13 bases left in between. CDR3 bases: TGTGCCAGCAGCTCCTCGACGGCACATAATGAAAAACTGTTTTTT. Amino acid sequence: CASSSSTAHNEKLFF.

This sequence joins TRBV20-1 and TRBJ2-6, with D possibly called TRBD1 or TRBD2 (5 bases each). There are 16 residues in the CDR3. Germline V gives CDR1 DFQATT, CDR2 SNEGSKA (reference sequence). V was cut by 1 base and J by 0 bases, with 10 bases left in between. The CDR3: CSARGGAGSGANVLTF. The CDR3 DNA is TGCAGTGCTAGAGGGGGCGCGGGCTCTGGGGCCAACGTCCTGACTTTC.

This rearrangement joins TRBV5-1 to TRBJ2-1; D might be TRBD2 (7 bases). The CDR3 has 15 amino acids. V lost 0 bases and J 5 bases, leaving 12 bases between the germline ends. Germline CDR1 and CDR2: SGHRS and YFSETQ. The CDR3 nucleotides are TGCGCCAGCAGCTTGGGGGGGGGGGGCGACAATGAGCAGTTCTTC. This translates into CASSLGGGGDNEQFF.

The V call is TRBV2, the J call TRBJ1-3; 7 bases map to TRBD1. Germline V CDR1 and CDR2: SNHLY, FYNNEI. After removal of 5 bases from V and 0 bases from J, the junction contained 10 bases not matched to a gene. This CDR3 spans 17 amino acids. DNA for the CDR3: TGTGCCAGCAGTAGCAGGGGGACCCCCTTCTCTGGAAACACCATATATTTT. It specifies CASSSRGTPFSGNTIYF.

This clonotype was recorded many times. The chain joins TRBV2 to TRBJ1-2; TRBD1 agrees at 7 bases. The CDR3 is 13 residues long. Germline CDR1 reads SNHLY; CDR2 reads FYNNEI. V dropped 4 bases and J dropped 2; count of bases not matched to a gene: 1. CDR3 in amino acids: CASSAGGNYGYTF. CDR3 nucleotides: TGTGCCAGCAGTGCAGGGGGAAACTATGGCTACACCTTC.

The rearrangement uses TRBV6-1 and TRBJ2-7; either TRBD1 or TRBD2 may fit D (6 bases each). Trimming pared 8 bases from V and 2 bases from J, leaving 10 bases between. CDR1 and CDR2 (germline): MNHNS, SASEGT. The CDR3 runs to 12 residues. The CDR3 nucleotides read TGTGCCAGCCGGGGGCAGGCCTACGAGCAGTACTTC. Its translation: CASRGQAYEQYF.

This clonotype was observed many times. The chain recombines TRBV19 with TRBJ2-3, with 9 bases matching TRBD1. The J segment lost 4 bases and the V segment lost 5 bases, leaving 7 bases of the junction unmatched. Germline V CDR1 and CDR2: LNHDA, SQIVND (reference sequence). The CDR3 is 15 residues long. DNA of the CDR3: TGTGCCAGTAGTGTACAGGGGGCGCGGTCAGATACGCAGTATTTT. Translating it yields CASSVQGARSDTQYF.

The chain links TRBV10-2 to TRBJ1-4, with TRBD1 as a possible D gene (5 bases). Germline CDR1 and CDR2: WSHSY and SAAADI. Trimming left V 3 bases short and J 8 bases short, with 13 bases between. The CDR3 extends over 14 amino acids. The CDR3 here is CASSDSGVGEKLFF. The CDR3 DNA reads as TGCGCCAGCAGTGATTCGGGGGTTGGCGAAAAACTGTTTTTT.

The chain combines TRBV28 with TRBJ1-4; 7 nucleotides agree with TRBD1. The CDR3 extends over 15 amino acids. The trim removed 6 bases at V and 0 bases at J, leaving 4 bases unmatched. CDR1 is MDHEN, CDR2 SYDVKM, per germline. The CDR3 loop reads CASRLGGTTNEKLFF. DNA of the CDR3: TGTGCCAGCAGACTAGGGGGCACAACTAATGAAAAACTGTTTTTT.

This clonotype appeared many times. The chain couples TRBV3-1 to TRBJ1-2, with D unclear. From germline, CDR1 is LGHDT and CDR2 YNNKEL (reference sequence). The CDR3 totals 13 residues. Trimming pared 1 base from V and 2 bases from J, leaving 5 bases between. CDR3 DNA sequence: TGTGCCAGCAGCCAAGTAGTGAACTATGGCTACACCTTC. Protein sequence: CASSQVVNYGYTF. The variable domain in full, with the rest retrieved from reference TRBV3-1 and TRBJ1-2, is DTAVSQTPKYLVTQMGNDKSIKCEQNLGHDTMYWYKQDSKKFLKIMFSYNNKELIINETVPNRFSPKSPDKAHLNLHINSLELGDSAVYFCASSQVVNYGYTFGSGTRLTVV.

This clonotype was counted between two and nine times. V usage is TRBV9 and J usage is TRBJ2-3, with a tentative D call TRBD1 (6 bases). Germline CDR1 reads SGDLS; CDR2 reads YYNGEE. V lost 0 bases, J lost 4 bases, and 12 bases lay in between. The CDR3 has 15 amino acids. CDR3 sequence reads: CASSVAGTSADTQYF. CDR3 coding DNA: TGTGCCAGCAGCGTAGCAGGGACATCCGCAGATACGCAGTATTTT.

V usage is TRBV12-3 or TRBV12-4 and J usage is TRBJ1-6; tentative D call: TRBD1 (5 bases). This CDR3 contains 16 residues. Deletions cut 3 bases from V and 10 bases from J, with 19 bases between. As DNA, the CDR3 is TGTGCCAGCAGTTTTTTCCTCGGGACGGTCCCGTCACCCCTCCACTTT. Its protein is CASSFFLGTVPSPLHF.

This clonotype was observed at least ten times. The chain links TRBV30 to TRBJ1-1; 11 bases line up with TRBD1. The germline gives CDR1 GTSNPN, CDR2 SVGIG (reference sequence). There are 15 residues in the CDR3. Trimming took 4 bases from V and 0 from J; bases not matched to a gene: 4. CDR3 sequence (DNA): TGTGCCTGGAAAAGGACAGGGGGCATGAACACTGAAGCTTTCTTT. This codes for CAWKRTGGMNTEAFF.

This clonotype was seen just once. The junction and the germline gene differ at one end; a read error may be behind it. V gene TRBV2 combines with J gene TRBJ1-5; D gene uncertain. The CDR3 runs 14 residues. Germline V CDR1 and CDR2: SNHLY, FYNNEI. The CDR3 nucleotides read TGTGCCACCACGGACGGGTATAGCAATCGGCCCCAGCATTTT. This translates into CATTDGYSNRPQHF.

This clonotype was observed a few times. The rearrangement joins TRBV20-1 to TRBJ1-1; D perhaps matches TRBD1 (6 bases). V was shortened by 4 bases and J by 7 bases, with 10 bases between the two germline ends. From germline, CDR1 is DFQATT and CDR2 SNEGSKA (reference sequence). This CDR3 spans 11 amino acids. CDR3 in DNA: TGCAGTGCTAAACAGGGAGATGAAGCTTTCTTT. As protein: CSAKQGDEAFF.

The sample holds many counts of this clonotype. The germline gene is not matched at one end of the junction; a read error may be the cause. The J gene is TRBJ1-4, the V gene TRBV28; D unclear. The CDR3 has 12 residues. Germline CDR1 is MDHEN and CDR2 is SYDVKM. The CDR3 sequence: CATGSTSEKLFF. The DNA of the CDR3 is TGTGCCACCGGGAGTACTAGTGAAAAACTGTTTTTT.

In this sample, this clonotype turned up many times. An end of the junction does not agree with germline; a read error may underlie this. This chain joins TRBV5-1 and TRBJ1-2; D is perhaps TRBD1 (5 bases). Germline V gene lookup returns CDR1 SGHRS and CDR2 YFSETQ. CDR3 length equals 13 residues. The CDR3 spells CASRSDSNYGYTF. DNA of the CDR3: TGTGCCAGCCGGTCAGACAGTAACTATGGCTACACCTTC.

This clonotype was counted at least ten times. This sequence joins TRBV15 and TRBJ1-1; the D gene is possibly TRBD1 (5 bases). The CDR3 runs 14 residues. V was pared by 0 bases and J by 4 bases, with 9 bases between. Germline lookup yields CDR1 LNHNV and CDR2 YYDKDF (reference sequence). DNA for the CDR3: TGTGCCACCAGCAGAGATGGGGCGTTCACTGAAGCTTTCTTT. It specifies CATSRDGAFTEAFF.

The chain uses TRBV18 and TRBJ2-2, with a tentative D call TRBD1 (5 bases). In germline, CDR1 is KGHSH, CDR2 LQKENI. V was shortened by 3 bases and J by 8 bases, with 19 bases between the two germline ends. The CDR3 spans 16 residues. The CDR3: CASSPDDRSTPGELFF. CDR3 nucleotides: TGTGCCAGCTCACCCGATGACAGATCAACACCGGGGGAGCTGTTTTTT.

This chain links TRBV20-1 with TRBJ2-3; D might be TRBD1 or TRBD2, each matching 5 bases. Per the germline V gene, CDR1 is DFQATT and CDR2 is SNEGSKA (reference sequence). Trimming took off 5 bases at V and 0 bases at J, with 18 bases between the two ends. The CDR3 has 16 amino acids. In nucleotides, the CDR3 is TGCAGTGCTGATAGAGGGGTTGGGTGGAGCACAGATACGCAGTATTTT. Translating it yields CSADRGVGWSTDTQYF.

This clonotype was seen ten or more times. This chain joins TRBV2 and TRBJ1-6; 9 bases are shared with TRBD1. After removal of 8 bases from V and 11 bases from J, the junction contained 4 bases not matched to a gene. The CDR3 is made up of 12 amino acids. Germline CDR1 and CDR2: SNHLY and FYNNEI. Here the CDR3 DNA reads TGTGCCAGCGGGACAGGGCGCGCACCCCTCCACTTT. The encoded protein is CASGTGRAPLHF.

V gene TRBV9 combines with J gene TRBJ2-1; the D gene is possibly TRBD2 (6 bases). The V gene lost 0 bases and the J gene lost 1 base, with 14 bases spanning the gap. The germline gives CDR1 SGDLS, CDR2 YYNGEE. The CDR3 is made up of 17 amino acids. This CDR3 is CASSVDAGPISYNEQFF. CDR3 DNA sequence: TGTGCCAGCAGCGTAGACGCGGGGCCAATATCCTACAATGAGCAGTTCTTC.

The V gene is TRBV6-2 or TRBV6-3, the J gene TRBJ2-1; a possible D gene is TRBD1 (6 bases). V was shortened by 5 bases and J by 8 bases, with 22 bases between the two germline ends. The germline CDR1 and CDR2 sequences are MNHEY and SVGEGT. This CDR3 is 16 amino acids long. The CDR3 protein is CASSPYGTLPVHEQFF. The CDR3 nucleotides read TGTGCCAGCAGTCCCTACGGGACACTCCCCGTGCATGAGCAGTTCTTC.

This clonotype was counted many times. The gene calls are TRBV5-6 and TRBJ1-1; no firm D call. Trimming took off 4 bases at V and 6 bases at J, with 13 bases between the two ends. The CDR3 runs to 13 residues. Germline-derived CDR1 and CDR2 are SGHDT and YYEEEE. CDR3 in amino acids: CASSQDRGSEAFF. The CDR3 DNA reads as TGTGCCAGCAGCCAAGATCGGGGTTCTGAAGCTTTCTTT.

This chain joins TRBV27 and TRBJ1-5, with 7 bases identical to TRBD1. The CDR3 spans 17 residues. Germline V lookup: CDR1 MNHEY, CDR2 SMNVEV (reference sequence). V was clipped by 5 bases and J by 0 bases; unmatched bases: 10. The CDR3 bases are TGTGCCAGCAGTCCAGGGGGGGCAGAAAATAGCAATCAGCCCCAGCATTTT. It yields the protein CASSPGGAENSNQPQHF.

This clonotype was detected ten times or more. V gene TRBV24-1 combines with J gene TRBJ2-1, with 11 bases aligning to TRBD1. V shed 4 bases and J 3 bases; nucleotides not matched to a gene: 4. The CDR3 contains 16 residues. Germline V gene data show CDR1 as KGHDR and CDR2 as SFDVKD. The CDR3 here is CATSEGDRGDYNEQFF. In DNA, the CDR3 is TGTGCCACCAGTGAGGGGGACAGGGGGGACTACAATGAGCAGTTCTTC.

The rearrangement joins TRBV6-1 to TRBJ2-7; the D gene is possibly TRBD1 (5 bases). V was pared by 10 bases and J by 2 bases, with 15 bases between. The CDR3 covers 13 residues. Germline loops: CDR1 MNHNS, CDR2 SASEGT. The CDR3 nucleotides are TGTGCCACCTTCAGGGCCACGACCTACGAGCAGTACTTC. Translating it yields CATFRATTYEQYF.

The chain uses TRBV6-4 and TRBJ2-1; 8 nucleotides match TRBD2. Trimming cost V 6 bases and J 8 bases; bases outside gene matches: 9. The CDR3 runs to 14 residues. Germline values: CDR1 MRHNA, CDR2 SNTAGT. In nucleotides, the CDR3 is TGTGCCAGCAGACTAGCGGAGTATTCGCATGAGCAGTTCTTC. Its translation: CASRLAEYSHEQFF.